This T cell receptor beta chain was sequenced during a study of beta chain features in type 1 diabetes. About this clone: The antigen is not known. The junction departs from germline at one end; a sequencing error may be responsible.

All of the isolated RNA was reverse transcribed, so expressed TCRB transcripts were sequenced. TCRdb's copy holds only in-frame clones and misses some; the assay was immunoSEQ multiplex PCR. The repertoire consists of 350,000 to 450,000 clones, with 10% to 15% occurring once and the leading ten covering around 0.0099%. Study-wide results and limits: Type 1 diabetes patients showed a moderate but significant shortening of TCRB CDR3s in all four CD4+ subsets.

The CDR3 is made up of 11 amino acids. The germline V gene encodes CDR1 SQVTM and CDR2 ANQGSEA. In total, each donor contributed a single heparinised blood draw that averaged around 0.12 L. Sequenced sample: naive CD4+ T cells from blood. The genes are TRBV29-1 and TRBJ2-1, with 8 bases identical to TRBD1. This receptor was identified in a woman aged 18-29 years with type 1 diabetes. The DNA for the CDR3 is TGTGGGACAGGAGATTACAATGAGCAGTTCTTC. Translating it yields CGTGDYNEQFF.